This TCR delta chain was retrieved from a study of gammadelta T cells in human blood. Overall study results and limits: Microbial exposure appeared to drive polyclonal γδ T cell expansion after birth.

Trimming took 2 bases from V and 0 from J; bases not matched to a gene: 16. This CDR3 spans 21 amino acids. Per germline, CDR1 TSWWSYY and CDR2 QGS. As to this clone: Its antigen is unidentified. This sequence is one base from a far larger clone and is likely a read error.

TCRdb processed the RT-PCR reads again with the CATT caller. The profile shows about 1,400 delta-chain clones, roughly a sixth of them singletons. The clonotype originates from a human donor. The sample taken for sequencing was non-Vgamma9Vdelta2 gamma-delta T cells from infant blood. The rearrangement links TRDV1 to TRDJ1, with 12 bases fitting TRDD3. Here the J gene came from matching the DNA to germline, since TCRdb omits it. The CDR3 spells CALGEILPTGGYTTYTDKLIF. The CDR3 DNA sequence: TGTGCTCTTGGGGAAATCCTTCCTACTGGGGGATACACCACGTACACCGATAAACTCATCTTT.